This T cell receptor (beta chain) was recovered during a study of blood T cell repertoires in COVID-19. As for the study in general: COVID-19 samples from acute and convalescent phases originated in the United States, Italy and Spain.

J lost 5 bases, V lost 0 bases, and 7 bases had no gene match. The CDR3 covers 15 residues. Germline CDR1 SGDLS, CDR2 YYNGEE. Participants were aged about 18 to 100 years, lived in some 23 US areas, and enrolled virtually. Per the study methods: Amplification of reference gene primers was used by the study to estimate nucleated cell counts. This table comes from immunoSEQ multiplex PCR, and its TCRdb copy is limited to in-frame clones, with some not included. The V and J calls and clone size were taken over from that table, and D and trimming were inferred from the DNA. Of around 200,000 clones detected, about 91% appear once; the ten largest clones hold over 2%.

Sequenced sample: PBMCs or T cells enriched from blood (not recorded which). The origin of this receptor is a woman between 40 and 55 years old with acute COVID-19. The gene calls are TRBV9 and TRBJ2-5, with 7 positions matching TRBD2. The CDR3 here is CASSVDGLGSETQYF. The DNA of the CDR3 is TGTGCCAGCAGCGTAGATGGACTAGGGTCGGAGACCCAGTACTTC.